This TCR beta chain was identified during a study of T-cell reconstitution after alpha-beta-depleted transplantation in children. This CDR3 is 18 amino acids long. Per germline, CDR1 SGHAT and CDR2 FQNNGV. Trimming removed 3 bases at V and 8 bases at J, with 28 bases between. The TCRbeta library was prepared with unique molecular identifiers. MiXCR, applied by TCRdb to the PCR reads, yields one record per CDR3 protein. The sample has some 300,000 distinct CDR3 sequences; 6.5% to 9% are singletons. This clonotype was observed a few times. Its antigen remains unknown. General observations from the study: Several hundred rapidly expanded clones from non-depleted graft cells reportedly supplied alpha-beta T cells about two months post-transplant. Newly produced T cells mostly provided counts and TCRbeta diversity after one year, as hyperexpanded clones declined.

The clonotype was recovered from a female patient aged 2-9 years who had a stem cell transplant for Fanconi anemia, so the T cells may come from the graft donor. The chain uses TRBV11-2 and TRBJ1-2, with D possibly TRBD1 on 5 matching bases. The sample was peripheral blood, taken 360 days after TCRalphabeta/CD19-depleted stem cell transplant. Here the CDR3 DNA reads TGTGCCAGCAGCTTTCCCCGGCGGACTTCGGCGGGGCGTCGGGGCTACACCTTC. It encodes CASSFPRRTSAGRRGYTF.